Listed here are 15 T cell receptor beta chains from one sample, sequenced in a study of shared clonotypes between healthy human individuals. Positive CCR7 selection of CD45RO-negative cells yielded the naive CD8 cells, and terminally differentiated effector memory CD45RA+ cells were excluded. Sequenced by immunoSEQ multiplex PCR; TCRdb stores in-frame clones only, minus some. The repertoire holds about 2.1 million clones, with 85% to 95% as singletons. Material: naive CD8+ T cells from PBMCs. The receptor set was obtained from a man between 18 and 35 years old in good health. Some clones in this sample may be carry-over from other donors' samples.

The CDR3 protein is CASSPPSTSSYNEQFF. CDR3 sequence (DNA): TGTGCCAGCAGCCCCCCCTCTACAAGCTCCTACAATGAGCAGTTCTTC. J is TRBJ2-1 and V is TRBV7-9; no clear D gene. The CDR3 has 16 amino acids. The V end lost 5 bases, the J end lost 0 bases, and 14 bases lay between the germline ends. The V gene's germline CDR1 is SEHNR and CDR2 FQNEAQ (reference sequence).

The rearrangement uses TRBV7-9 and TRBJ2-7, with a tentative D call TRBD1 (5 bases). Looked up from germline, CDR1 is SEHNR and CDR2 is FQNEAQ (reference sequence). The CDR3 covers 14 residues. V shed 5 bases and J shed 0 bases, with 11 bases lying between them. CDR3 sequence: CASSQDIDSYEQYF. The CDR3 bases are TGTGCCAGCAGCCAGGACATCGACTCCTACGAGCAGTACTTC.

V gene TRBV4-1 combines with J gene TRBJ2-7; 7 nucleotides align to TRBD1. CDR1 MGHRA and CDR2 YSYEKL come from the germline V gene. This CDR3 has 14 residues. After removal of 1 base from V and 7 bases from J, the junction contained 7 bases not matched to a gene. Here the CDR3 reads CASSQATGRREQYF. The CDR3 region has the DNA TGCGCCAGCAGCCAAGCGACAGGGCGTCGGGAGCAGTACTTC.

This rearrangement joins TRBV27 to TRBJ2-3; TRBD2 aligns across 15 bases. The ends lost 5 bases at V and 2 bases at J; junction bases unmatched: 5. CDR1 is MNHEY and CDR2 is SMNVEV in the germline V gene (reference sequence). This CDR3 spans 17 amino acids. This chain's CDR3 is CASSRWTSGRATDTQYF. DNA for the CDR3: TGTGCCAGCAGTCGATGGACTAGCGGGAGGGCCACAGATACGCAGTATTTT.

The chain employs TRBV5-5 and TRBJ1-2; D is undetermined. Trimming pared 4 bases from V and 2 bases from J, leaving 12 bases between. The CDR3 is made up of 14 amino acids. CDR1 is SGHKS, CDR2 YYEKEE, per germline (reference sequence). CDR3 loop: CASSHRPDNYGYTF. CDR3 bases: TGTGCCAGCAGCCACCGACCGGACAACTATGGCTACACCTTC.

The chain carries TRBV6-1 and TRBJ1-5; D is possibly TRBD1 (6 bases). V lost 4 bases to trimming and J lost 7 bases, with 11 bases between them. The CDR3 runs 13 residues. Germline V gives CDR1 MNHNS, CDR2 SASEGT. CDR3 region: CASSGTVRQPQHF. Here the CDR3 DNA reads TGTGCCAGCAGTGGGACAGTTCGCCAGCCCCAGCATTTT.

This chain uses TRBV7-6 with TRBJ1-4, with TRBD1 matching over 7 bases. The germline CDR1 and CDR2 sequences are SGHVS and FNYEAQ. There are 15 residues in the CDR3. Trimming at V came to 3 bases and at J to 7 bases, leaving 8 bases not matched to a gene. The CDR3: CASSFNQGGGEKLFF. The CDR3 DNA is TGTGCCAGCAGCTTCAACCAGGGGGGTGGTGAAAAACTGTTTTTT.

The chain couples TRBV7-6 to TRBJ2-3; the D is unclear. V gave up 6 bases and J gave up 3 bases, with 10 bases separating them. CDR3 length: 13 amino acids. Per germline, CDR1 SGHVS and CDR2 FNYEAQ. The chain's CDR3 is CASRPDSTDTQYF. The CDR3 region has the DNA TGTGCCAGCAGACCTGACTCAACAGATACGCAGTATTTT. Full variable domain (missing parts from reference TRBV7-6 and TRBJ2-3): GAGVSQSPRYKVTKRGQDVALRCDPISGHVSLYWYRQALGQGPEFLTYFNYEAQQDKSGLPNDRFSAERPEGSISTLTIQRTEQRDSAMYRCASRPDSTDTQYFGPGTRLTVL.

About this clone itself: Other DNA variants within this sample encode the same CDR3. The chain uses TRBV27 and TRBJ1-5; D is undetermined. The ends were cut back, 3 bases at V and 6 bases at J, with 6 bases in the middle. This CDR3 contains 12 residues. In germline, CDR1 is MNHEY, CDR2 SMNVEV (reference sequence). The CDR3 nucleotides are TGTGCCAGCAGTTTCCCCGGTCAGCCCCAGCATTTT. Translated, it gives CASSFPGQPQHF.

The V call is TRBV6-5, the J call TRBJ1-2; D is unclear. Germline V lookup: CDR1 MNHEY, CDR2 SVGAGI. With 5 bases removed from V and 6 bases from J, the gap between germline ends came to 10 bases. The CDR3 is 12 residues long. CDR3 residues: CASSPRRDGYTF. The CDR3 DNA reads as TGTGCCAGCAGTCCCCGGAGGGATGGCTACACCTTC.

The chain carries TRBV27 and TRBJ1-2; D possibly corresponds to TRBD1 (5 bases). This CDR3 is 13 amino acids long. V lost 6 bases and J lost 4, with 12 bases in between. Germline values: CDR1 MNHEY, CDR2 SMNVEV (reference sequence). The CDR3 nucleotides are TGTGCCAGCAGGTTGGGACGGACCTATGGCTACACCTTC. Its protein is CASRLGRTYGYTF.

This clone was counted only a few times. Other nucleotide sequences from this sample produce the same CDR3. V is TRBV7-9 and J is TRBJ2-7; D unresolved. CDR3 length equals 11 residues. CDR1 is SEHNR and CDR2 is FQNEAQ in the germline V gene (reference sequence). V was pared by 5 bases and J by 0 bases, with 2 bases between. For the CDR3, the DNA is TGTGCCAGCAGCACCTCCTACGAGCAGTACTTC. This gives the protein CASSTSYEQYF.

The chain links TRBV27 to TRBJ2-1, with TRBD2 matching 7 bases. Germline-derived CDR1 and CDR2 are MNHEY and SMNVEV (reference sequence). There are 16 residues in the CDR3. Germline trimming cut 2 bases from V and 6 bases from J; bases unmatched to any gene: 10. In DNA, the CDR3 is TGTGCCAGCAGTTTACTCCGCGGGAGAAGCAGCAATGAGCAGTTCTTC. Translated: CASSLLRGRSSNEQFF.

CDR3 residues: CASSPRDRAEETQYF. The CDR3, as DNA: TGTGCCAGCAGCCCCCGGGACAGGGCAGAAGAGACCCAGTACTTC. The chain employs TRBV11-2 and TRBJ2-5; 9 bases map to TRBD1. V was clipped by 5 bases and J by 3 bases; unmatched bases: 7. From germline, CDR1 is SGHAT and CDR2 FQNNGV. The CDR3 length is 15 residues.

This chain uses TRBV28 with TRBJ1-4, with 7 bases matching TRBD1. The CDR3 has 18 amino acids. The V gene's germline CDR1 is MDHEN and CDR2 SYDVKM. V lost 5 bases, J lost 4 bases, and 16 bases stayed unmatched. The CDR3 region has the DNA TGTGCCAGCAGTACACTTGCACGGACAGGCAGGAGTAATGAAAAACTGTTTTTT. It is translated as CASSTLARTGRSNEKLFF.